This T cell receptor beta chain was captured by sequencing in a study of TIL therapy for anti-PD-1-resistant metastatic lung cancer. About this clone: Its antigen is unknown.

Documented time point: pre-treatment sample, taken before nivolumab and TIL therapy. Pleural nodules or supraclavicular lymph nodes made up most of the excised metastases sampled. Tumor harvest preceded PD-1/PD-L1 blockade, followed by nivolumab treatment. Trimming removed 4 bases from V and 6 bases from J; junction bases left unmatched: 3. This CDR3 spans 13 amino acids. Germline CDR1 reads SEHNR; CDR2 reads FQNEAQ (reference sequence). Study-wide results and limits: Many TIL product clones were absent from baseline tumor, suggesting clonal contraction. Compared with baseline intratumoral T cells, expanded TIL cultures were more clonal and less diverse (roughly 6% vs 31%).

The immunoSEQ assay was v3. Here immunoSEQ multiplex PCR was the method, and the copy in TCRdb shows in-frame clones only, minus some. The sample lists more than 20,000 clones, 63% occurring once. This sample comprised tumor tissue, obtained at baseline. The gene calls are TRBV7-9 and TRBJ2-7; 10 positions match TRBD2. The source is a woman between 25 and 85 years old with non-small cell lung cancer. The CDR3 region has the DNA TGTGCCAGCAGCTCTAGCGGGAGAAGCGAGCAGTACTTC. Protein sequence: CASSSSGRSEQYF.